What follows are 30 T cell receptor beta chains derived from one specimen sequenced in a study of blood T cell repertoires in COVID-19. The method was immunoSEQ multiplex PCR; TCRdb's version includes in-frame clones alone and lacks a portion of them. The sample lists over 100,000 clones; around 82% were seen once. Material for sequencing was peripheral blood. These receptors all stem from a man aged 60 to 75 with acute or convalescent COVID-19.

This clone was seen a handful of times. The CDR3 DNA is TGTGCCAGCCATCTCGGGGCAGGGGGCGGTGAAAAACTGTTTTTT. Its translation: CASHLGAGGGEKLFF. This sequence joins TRBV28 and TRBJ1-4; 8 positions match TRBD1. Germline assignment: CDR1 MDHEN and CDR2 SYDVKM. The CDR3 runs 15 residues. After removal of 8 bases from V and 7 bases from J, the junction contained 12 bases not matched to a gene.

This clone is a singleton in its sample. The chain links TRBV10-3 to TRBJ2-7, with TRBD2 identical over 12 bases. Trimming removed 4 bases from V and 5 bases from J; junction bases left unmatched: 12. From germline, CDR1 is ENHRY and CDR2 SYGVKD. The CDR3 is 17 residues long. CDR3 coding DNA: TGTGCCATCAGTGTTGCTAGCGGGAGGGTCCCCCCCCACGAGCAGTACTTC. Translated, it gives CAISVASGRVPPHEQYF.

CDR3 amino acids: CASSQGKSGYTF. The DNA of the CDR3 is TGCGCCAGCAGTCAGGGAAAGAGTGGCTACACCTTC. The V call is TRBV10-2, the J call TRBJ1-2; tentative D call: TRBD1 (5 bases). V was pared by 5 bases and J by 7 bases, with 11 bases between. Per germline, CDR1 WSHSY and CDR2 SAAADI. This CDR3 comprises 12 residues.

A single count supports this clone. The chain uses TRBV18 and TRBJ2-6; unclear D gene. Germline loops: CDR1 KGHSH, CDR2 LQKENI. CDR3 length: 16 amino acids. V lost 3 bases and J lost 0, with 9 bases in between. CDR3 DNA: TGTGCCAGCTCACCTTCGGTTGTCTCTGGGGCCAACGTCCTGACTTTC. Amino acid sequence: CASSPSVVSGANVLTF.

The CDR3 sequence is CATSRGQGPHYEQYF. CDR3 bases: TGTGCCACCAGCAGAGGACAGGGACCACACTACGAGCAGTACTTC. The chain is built from TRBV15 and TRBJ2-7; 7 nucleotides agree with TRBD1. In germline, CDR1 is LNHNV, CDR2 YYDKDF (reference sequence). The J segment lost 3 bases and the V segment lost 1 base, leaving 6 bases of the junction unmatched. The CDR3 loop spans 15 amino acids.

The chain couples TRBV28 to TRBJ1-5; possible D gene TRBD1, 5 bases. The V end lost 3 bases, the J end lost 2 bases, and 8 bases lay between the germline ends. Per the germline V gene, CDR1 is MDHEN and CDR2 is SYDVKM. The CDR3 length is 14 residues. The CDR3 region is CASSLGGGNQPQHF. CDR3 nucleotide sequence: TGTGCCAGCAGTTTGGGGGGAGGCAATCAGCCCCAGCATTTT.

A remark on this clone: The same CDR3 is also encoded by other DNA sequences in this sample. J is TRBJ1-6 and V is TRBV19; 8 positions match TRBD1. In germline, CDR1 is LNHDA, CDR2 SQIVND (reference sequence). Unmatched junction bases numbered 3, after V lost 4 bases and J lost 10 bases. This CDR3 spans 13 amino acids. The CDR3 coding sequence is TGTGCCAGTAGTAGGACAGGGCCATCACCCCTCCACTTT. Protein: CASSRTGPSPLHF.

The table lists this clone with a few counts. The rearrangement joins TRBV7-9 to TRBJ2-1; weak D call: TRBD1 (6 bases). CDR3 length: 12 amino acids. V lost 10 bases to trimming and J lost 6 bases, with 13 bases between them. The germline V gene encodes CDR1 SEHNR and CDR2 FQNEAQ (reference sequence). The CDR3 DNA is TGTGCCATCCCCGACAGGCGCAATGAGCAGTTCTTC. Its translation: CAIPDRRNEQFF.

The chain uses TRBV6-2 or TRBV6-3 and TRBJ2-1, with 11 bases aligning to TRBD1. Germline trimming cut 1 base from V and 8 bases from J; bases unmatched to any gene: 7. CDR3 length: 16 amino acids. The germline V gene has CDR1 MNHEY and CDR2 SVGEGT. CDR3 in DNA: TGTGCCAGCAGTTACTTTCCGGGACAGGGGGGCGATGAGCAGTTCTTC. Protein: CASSYFPGQGGDEQFF.

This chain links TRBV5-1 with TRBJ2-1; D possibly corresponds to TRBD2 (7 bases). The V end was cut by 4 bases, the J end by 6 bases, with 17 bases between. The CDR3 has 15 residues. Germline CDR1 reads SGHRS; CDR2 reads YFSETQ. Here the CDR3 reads CASSASTGGPNEQFF. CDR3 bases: TGCGCCAGCAGCGCGTCCACCGGGGGGCCCAATGAGCAGTTCTTC.

CDR3 region: CASRSLIETTYNSPLHF. CDR3 DNA sequence: TGTGCCAGCAGAAGCTTGATTGAGACTACCTATAATTCACCCCTCCACTTT. This chain joins TRBV28 and TRBJ1-6; D gene unclear. Trimming left V 6 bases short and J 2 bases short, with 17 bases between. Germline CDR1 and CDR2: MDHEN and SYDVKM. This CDR3 has 17 amino acids.

DNA for the CDR3: TGCGCCAGCAGCTCGGGCGGGACAGGGGGTGCTAATGAAAAACTGTTTTTT. Amino acids: CASSSGGTGGANEKLFF. The chain links TRBV5-1 to TRBJ1-4, with TRBD1 matching over 11 bases. This CDR3 is 17 amino acids long. V shed 3 bases and J 3 bases; nucleotides not matched to a gene: 7. CDR1 and CDR2 from the germline V gene are SGHRS and YFSETQ.

The CDR3 coding sequence is TGCGCCAGCAGTCTCAGGGGCTATAATTCACCCCTCCACTTT. The encoded protein is CASSLRGYNSPLHF. The chain employs TRBV5-1 and TRBJ1-6; D possibly corresponds to TRBD1 (6 bases). The CDR3 extends over 14 amino acids. V dropped 5 bases and J dropped 3 bases, with 9 bases sitting between them. Per germline, CDR1 SGHRS and CDR2 YFSETQ.

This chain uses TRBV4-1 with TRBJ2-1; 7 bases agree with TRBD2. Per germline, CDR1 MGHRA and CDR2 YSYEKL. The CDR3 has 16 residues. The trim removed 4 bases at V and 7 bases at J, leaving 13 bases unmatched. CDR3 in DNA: TGCGCCAGCAGCCCCCCCATTGGCGGGAGAACTAATGAGCAGTTCTTC. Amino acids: CASSPPIGGRTNEQFF.

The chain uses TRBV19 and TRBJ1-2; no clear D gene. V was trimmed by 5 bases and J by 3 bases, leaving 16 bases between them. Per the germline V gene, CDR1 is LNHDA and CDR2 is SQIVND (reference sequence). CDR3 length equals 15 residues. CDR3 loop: CASSVTPFVHYGYTF. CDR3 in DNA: TGTGCCAGTAGTGTAACTCCCTTCGTACACTATGGCTACACCTTC.

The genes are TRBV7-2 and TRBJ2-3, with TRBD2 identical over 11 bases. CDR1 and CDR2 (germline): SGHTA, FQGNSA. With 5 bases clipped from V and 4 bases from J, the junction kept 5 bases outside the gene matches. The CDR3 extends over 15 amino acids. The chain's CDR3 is CASSLLAGVADTQYF. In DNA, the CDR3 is TGTGCCAGCAGCCTACTAGCGGGAGTTGCAGATACGCAGTATTTT. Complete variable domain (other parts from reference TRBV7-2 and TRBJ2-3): GAGVSQSPSNKVTEKGKDVELRCDPISGHTALYWYRQSLGQGLEFLIYFQGNSAPDKSGLPSDRFSAERTGGSVSTLTIQRTQQEDSAVYLCASSLLAGVADTQYFGPGTRLTVL.

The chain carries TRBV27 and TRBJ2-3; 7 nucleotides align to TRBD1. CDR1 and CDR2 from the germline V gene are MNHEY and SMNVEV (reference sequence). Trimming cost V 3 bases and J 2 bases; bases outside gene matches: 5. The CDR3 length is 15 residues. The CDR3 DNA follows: TGTGCCAGCAGTTTGGGACAGATAAACACAGATACGCAGTATTTT. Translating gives CASSLGQINTDTQYF.

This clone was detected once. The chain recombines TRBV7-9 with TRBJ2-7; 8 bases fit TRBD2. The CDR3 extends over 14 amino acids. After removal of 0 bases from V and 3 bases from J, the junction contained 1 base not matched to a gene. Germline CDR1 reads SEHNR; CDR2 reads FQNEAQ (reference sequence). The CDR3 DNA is TGTGCCAGCAGCTTAGCGCGGGGGGTCTACGAGCAGTACTTC. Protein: CASSLARGVYEQYF. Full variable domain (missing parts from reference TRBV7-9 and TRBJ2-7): DTGVSQNPRHKITKRGQNVTFRCDPISEHNRLYWYRQTLGQGPEFLTYFQNEAQLEKSRLLSDRFSAERPKGSFSTLEIQRTEQGDSAMYLCASSLARGVYEQYFGPGTRLTVT.

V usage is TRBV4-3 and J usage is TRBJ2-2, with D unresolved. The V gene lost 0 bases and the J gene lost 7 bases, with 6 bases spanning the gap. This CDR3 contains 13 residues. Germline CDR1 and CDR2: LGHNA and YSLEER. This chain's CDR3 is CASSQDASGELFF. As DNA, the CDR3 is TGCGCCAGCAGCCAAGATGCCAGCGGGGAGCTGTTTTTT.

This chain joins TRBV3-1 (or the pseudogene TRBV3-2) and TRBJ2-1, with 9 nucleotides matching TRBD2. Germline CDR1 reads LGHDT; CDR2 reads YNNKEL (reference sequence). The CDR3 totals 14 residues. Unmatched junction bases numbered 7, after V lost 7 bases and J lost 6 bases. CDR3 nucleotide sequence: TGTGCCAGCAAGTTGCGGGGGGGCCCCAATGAGCAGTTCTTC. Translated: CASKLRGGPNEQFF.

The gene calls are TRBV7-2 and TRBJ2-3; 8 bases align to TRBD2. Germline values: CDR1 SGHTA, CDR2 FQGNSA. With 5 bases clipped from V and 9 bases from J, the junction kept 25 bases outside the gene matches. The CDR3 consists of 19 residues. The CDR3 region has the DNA TGTGCCAGCAGCATTAACCCGCCTGGTAGCGGGAAGGAAAGAGACACGCAGTATTTT. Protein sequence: CASSINPPGSGKERDTQYF. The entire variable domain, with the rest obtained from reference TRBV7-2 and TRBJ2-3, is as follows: GAGVSQSPSNKVTEKGKDVELRCDPISGHTALYWYRQSLGQGLEFLIYFQGNSAPDKSGLPSDRFSAERTGGSVSTLTIQRTQQEDSAVYLCASSINPPGSGKERDTQYFGPGTRLTVL.

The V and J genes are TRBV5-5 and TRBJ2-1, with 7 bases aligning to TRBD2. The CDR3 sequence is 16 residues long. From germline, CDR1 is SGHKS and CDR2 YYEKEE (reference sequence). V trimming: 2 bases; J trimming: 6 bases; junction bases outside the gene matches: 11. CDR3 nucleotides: TGTGCCAGCAGCTTTTCAGGGCTAGCGGCGATCAATGAGCAGTTCTTC. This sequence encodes CASSFSGLAAINEQFF.

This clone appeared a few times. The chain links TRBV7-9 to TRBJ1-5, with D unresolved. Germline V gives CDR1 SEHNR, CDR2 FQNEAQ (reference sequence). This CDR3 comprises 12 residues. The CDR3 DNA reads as TGTGCTTGCGGCGGAGACAATCAGCCCCAGCATTTT. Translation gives CACGGDNQPQHF. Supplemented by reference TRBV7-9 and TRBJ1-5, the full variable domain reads DTGVSQNPRHKITKRGQNVTFRCDPISEHNRLYWYRQTLGQGPEFLTYFQNEAQLEKSRLLSDRFSAERPKGSFSTLEIQRTEQGDSAMYLCACGGDNQPQHFGDGTRLSIL.

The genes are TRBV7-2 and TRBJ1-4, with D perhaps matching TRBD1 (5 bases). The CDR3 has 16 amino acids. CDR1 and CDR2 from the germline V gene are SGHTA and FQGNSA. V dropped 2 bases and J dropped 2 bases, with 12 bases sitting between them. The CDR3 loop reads CASSLIGVGTNEKLFF. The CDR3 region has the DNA TGTGCCAGCAGCTTAATAGGGGTCGGCACTAATGAAAAACTGTTTTTT.

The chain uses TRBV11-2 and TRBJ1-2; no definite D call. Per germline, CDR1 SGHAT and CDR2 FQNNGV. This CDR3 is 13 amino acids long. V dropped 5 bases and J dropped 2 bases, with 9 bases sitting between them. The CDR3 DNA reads TGTGCCAGCAGCCAGAACCCCAACTATGGCTACACCTTC. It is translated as CASSQNPNYGYTF.

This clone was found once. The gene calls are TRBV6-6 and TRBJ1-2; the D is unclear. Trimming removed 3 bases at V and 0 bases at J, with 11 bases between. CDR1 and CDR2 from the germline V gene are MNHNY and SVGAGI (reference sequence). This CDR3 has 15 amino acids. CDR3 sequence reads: CASSYSAGSNYGYTF. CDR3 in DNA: TGTGCCAGCAGTTATTCGGCGGGATCTAACTATGGCTACACCTTC.

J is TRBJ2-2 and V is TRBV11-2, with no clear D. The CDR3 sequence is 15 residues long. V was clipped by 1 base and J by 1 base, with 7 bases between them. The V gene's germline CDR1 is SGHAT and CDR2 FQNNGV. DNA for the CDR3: TGTGCCAGCAGCTTAGTACAGTTGAACACCGGGGAGCTGTTTTTT. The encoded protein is CASSLVQLNTGELFF.

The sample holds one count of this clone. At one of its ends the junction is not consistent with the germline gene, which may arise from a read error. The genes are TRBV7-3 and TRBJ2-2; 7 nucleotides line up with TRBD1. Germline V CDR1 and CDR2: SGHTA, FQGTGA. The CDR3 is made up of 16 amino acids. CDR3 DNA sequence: TGTGCCAGCAGCTTAGGGTACAGGGGTGAATCCGGGGAGCCGTTTTTT. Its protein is CASSLGYRGESGEPFF.

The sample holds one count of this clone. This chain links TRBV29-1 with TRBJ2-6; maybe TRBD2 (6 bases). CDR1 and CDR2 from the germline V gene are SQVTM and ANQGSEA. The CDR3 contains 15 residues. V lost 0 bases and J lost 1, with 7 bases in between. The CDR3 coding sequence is TGCAGCGTTGAAGAGGGGACTTCTGGGGCCAACGTCCTGACTTTC. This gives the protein CSVEEGTSGANVLTF.

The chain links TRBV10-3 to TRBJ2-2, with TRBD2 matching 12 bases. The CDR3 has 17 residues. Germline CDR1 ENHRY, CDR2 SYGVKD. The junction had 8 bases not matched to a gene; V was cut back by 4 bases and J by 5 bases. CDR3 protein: CAISASGRAAWTGELFF. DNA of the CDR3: TGTGCCATCAGTGCTAGCGGGAGGGCCGCGTGGACCGGGGAGCTGTTTTTT.